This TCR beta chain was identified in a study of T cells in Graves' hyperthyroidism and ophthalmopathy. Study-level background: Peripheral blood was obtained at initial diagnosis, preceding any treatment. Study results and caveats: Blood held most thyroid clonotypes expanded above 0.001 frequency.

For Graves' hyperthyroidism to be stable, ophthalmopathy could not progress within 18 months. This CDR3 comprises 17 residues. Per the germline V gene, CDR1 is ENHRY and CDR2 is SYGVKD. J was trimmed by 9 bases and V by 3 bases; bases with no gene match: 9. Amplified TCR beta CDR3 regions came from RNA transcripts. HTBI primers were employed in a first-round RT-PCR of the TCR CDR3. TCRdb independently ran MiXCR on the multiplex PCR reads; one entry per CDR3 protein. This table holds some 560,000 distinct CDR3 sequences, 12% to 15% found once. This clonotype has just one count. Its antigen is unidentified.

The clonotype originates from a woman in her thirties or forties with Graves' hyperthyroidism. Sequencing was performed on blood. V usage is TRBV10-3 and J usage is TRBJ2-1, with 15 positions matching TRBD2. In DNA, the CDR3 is TGTGCCATCAGTGACTCTGGACTAGCGGGAGGGCCTAGTGAGCAGTTCTTC. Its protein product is CAISDSGLAGGPSEQFF.